The rows below give T cell receptor beta chains drawn from one sample of a study of shared clonotypes between healthy human individuals. Repertoires were generated with immunoSEQ multiplex PCR, while TCRdb's copy carries only in-frame clones and drops some. The sample carries about 990,000 clones, 78% recorded once. Sequencing input: memory CD4+ T cells from PBMCs. The receptors shown here come from a man aged 18 to 29 in good health. Some clones in this sample may be carry-over from other donors' samples. Each CDR3 is given with its conserved first and last residue.

j_gene	v_gene	CDR3aa
TRBJ2-5	TRBV6-5	CASSYTLAQETQYF
TRBJ1-3	TRBV27	CASSFDRGDTIYF
TRBJ1-1	TRBV11-2	CASSLLPGQAAFF
TRBJ2-4	TRBV2	CASRTGTGGVQYF
TRBJ2-1	TRBV2	CASLTSVEQFF
TRBJ2-7	TRBV19	CASSIRGQGYEQYF
TRBJ2-7	TRBV18	CASSSGTGGDEQYF
TRBJ1-2	TRBV6-1	CASSEGGANYGYTF
TRBJ2-7	TRBV4-1	CASSSRSGNFGEQYF
TRBJ2-7	TRBV20-1	CSAYYYEQYF
TRBJ1-4	TRBV5-1	CASSLVAGRTNEKLFF
TRBJ2-7	TRBV29-1	CSEDCLTYEQYF
TRBJ2-7	TRBV4-1	CASSRGTGSYEQYF
TRBJ2-5	TRBV5-1	CASCRDRAETQYF
TRBJ2-2	TRBV7-6	CASSLITQNTGELFF
TRBJ2-1	TRBV28	CASSQVRGAGSNEQFF
TRBJ2-1	TRBV10-3	CAISESNGRENEQFF
TRBJ2-6	TRBV5-4	CASSPLGLAGPSGANVLTF
TRBJ2-5	TRBV7-2	CASSSTPGGVTQYF
TRBJ1-1	TRBV19	CASSPSGNTEAFF